This entry lists 12 T cell receptor beta chains sequenced from one sample in a study of T cell changes during pregnancy in multiple sclerosis. This table comes from immunoSEQ multiplex PCR, and its TCRdb copy is limited to in-frame clones, with some not included. The sample carries about 70,000 clones, approximately 92% recorded once. The sample was CD8+ T cells from peripheral blood mononuclear cells, taken in the third trimester of pregnancy. The receptors derive from a female donor in good health, enrolled as a control in a pregnancy study.

This rearrangement joins TRBV19 to TRBJ1-6; no firm D call. CDR3 length: 16 residues. CDR1 is LNHDA, CDR2 SQIVND, per germline (reference sequence). The V end was cut by 6 bases, the J end by 7 bases, with 19 bases between. The CDR3 DNA follows: TGTGCCAGTAGCGGACGGCACGGGGTGGAGAATTCACCCCTCCACTTT. It is translated as CASSGRHGVENSPLHF.

In DNA, the CDR3 is TGTGCCAGCCACTTCGGGGGGCAGGACACTGAAGCTTTCTTT. It encodes CASHFGGQDTEAFF. The chain is built from TRBV5-4 and TRBJ1-1; TRBD1 is a possible D gene (6 bases). This CDR3 is 14 amino acids long. CDR1 and CDR2 (germline): SGHNT, YYREEE (reference sequence). V lost 7 bases and J 3 bases, leaving 16 bases between the germline ends.

The chain employs TRBV2 and TRBJ1-2, with TRBD1 matching over 8 bases. CDR3 length: 15 amino acids. Germline assignment: CDR1 SNHLY and CDR2 FYNNEI. V gave up 3 bases and J gave up 2 bases; unmatched junction bases: 5. The CDR3 nucleotides read TGTGCCAGCAGTGATGGACAGGGACCAAACTATGGCTACACCTTC. Protein sequence: CASSDGQGPNYGYTF.

This chain joins TRBV5-1 and TRBJ2-2; the match to TRBD1 covers 9 bases. The CDR3 consists of 16 residues. V lost 2 bases to trimming and J lost 0 bases; unmatched junction nucleotides: 2. Germline V CDR1 and CDR2: SGHRS, YFSETQ. The CDR3 DNA reads as TGCGCCAGCAGCTTTACAGGGGGCACGAACACCGGGGAGCTGTTTTTT. Residues: CASSFTGGTNTGELFF.

V is TRBV19 and J is TRBJ2-5; TRBD1 agrees at 8 bases. From germline, CDR1 is LNHDA and CDR2 SQIVND (reference sequence). The CDR3 spans 14 residues. The V segment lost 7 bases and the J segment 4 bases; nucleotides outside the gene matches: 8. As DNA, the CDR3 is TGTGCCAGTACCTTAGGACAGGGATCAGAGACCCAGTACTTC. This encodes CASTLGQGSETQYF.

The chain joins TRBV2 to TRBJ1-2; perhaps TRBD1 as D (5 bases). CDR1 is SNHLY, CDR2 FYNNEI, per germline. There are 15 residues in the CDR3. V gave up 3 bases and J gave up 6 bases, with 17 bases separating them. Here the CDR3 DNA reads TGTGCCAGCAGTGAGCAAGTGGAGGGGACCAATGGCTACACCTTC. Translation gives CASSEQVEGTNGYTF.

The chain recombines TRBV19 with TRBJ2-1, with 7 bases that match TRBD2. Trimming at V came to 10 bases and at J to 6 bases, leaving 15 bases not matched to a gene. CDR1 and CDR2 (germline): LNHDA, SQIVND (reference sequence). This CDR3 contains 15 residues. The CDR3 sequence is CATRSRGLELNEQFF. The CDR3, as DNA: TGTGCCACCCGATCCCGAGGACTAGAACTCAATGAGCAGTTCTTC. The full variable domain, in which reference TRBV19 and TRBJ2-1 provide the parts outside the CDR3, is DGGITQSPKYLFRKEGQNVTLSCEQNLNHDAMYWYRQDPGQGLRLIYYSQIVNDFQKGDIAEGYSVSREKKESFPLTVTSAQKNPTAFYLCATRSRGLELNEQFFGPGTRLTVL.

This chain connects TRBV27 to TRBJ2-7; 9 positions match TRBD1. The CDR3 has 13 residues. J lost 3 bases, V lost 6 bases, and 3 bases had no gene match. Looked up from germline, CDR1 is MNHEY and CDR2 is SMNVEV (reference sequence). CDR3 DNA: TGTGCCAGCAGCGGGACAGGGTTCTACGAGCAGTACTTC. It encodes CASSGTGFYEQYF.

CDR3 in amino acids: CASSGRAGRYEKLFF. CDR3 sequence (DNA): TGTGCCAGCAGTGGCCGCGCGGGAAGGTACGAAAAACTGTTTTTT. The chain employs TRBV27 and TRBJ1-4; D uncertain. Trimming took off 5 bases at V and 8 bases at J, with 18 bases between the two ends. Germline CDR1 and CDR2: MNHEY and SMNVEV (reference sequence). This CDR3 region has 15 residues.

This chain uses TRBV4-1 with TRBJ2-7; 9 nucleotides align to TRBD1. Germline CDR1 is MGHRA and CDR2 is YSYEKL. V lost 0 bases to trimming and J lost 3 bases; unmatched junction nucleotides: 9. This CDR3 is built from 17 residues. In nucleotides, the CDR3 is TGCGCCAGCAGCCAAGATTATATAGTGACAGGGGGCTACGAGCAGTACTTC. Its translation is CASSQDYIVTGGYEQYF.

This chain connects TRBV6-6 to TRBJ2-7; 10 positions agree with TRBD1. The V gene end was trimmed by 6 bases and the J gene end by 3 bases; junction bases not matched to a gene: 5. The length of the CDR3 is 14 residues. Looked up from germline, CDR1 is MNHNY and CDR2 is SVGAGI (reference sequence). The CDR3 loop is CASSRDRGLYEQYF. DNA for the CDR3: TGTGCCAGCAGCCGCGACAGGGGGCTCTACGAGCAGTACTTC.

This chain joins TRBV7-2 and TRBJ2-1; D gene ambiguous. The V end was cut by 5 bases, the J end by 5 bases, with 7 bases between. The CDR3 extends over 12 amino acids. Germline V CDR1 and CDR2: SGHTA, FQGNSA. CDR3 DNA sequence: TGTGCCAGCAGCAACAGAGACAATGAGCAGTTCTTC. Amino acids: CASSNRDNEQFF.